The sequence of this TCR beta chain was determined in a study of T cell changes during pregnancy in multiple sclerosis. TCRdb's table, derived via immunoSEQ multiplex PCR, lists solely in-frame clones and lacks some. The sample shows under 90,000 clones, 80% to 95% of them seen only once. The V end was cut by 2 bases, the J end by 1 base, with 9 bases between. In germline, CDR1 is SGHNT, CDR2 YYREEE (reference sequence). This CDR3 has 15 amino acids. The sequencing used peripheral blood, collected after pregnancy. The rearrangement uses TRBV5-4 and TRBJ2-2, with D possibly matching TRBD1 (6 bases). This TCR derives from a female donor in good health, enrolled as a control in a pregnancy study. CDR3: CASSLGQKNTGELFF. CDR3 DNA sequence: TGTGCCAGCAGCTTAGGACAGAAGAACACCGGGGAGCTGTTTTTT.